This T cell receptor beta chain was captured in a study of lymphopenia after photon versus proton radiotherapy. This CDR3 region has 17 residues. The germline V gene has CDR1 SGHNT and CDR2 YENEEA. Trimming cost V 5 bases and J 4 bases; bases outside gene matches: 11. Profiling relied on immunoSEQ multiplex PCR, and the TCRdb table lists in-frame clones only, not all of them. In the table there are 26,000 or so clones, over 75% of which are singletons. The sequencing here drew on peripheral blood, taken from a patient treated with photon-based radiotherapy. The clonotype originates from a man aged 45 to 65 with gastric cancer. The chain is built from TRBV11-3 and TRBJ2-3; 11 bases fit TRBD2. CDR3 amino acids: CASSRSAGTSGADTQYF. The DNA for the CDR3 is TGTGCCAGCAGCCGCTCGGCAGGGACTAGCGGCGCAGATACGCAGTATTTT.